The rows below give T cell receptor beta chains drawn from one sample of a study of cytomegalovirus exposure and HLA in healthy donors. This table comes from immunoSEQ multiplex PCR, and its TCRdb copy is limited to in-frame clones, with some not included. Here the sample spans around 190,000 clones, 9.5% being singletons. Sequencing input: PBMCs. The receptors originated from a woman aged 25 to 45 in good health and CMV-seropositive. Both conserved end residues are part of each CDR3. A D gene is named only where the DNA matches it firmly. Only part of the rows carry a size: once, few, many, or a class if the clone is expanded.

DNA: TGTGCCAGCAGCGTTTTGACAGGGGAAGGAGCTAATGAGCAGTTCTTC; CDR3: CASSVLTGEGANEQFF; J: TRBJ2-1; size: few; D: TRBD1; V: TRBV9
DNA: TGTGCCAGCCAGGGGACAGGAGTATCTGGGGCCAACGTCCTGACTTTC; CDR3: CASQGTGVSGANVLTF; J: TRBJ2-6; size: NA; D: TRBD1; V: TRBV25-1
DNA: TGTGCCATGAGCCGTAACTGGAACACTGAAGCTTTCTTT; CDR3: CAMSRNWNTEAFF; J: TRBJ1-1; size: NA; D: NA; V: TRBV30
DNA: TGTGCCAGCAGCCGAGGACAGCGTAATGAGCAGTTCTTC; CDR3: CASSRGQRNEQFF; J: TRBJ2-1; size: few; D: NA; V: TRBV7-3
DNA: TGTGCCTGGAGCGCCCAAAGGGCGGGGAAAGGTAGCAATCAGCCCCAGCATTTT; CDR3: CAWSAQRAGKGSNQPQHF; J: TRBJ1-5; size: few; D: NA; V: TRBV30
DNA: TGTGCCAGCAGCTCTCGGACTAGCGGGAGGGTAGGCACGCAGTATTTT; CDR3: CASSSRTSGRVGTQYF; J: TRBJ2-3; size: NA; D: TRBD2; V: TRBV11-2
DNA: TGTGCCAGCAGCTCGGGACTAGCGGGAGTAGAGACCCAGTACTTC; CDR3: CASSSGLAGVETQYF; J: TRBJ2-5; size: few; D: TRBD2; V: TRBV7-9
DNA: TGTGCCAGCAGTTACAGGGGGCAGAACACTGAAGCTTTCTTT; CDR3: CASSYRGQNTEAFF; J: TRBJ1-1; size: NA; D: TRBD1; V: TRBV11-3
DNA: TGTGCCAGTAGTCCCCCCGATGGGGCTGGAGGCTACACCTTC; CDR3: CASSPPDGAGGYTF; J: TRBJ1-2; size: few; D: NA; V: TRBV19
DNA: TGTGCCAGCAGCGTCTCCTCAGGGAGGAACTATGGCTACACCTTC; CDR3: CASSVSSGRNYGYTF; J: TRBJ1-2; size: few; D: NA; V: TRBV9
DNA: TGTGCCACCGGGACTTCCCAAGAGACCCAGTACTTC; CDR3: CATGTSQETQYF; J: TRBJ2-5; size: few; D: NA; V: TRBV5-4
DNA: TGTGCCAGCAGTTACCTAGCGGGAGGGAAAGAGACCCAGTACTTC; CDR3: CASSYLAGGKETQYF; J: TRBJ2-5; size: NA; D: TRBD2; V: TRBV6-6
DNA: TGTGCCACGGGCCCCCCGGACACCCATAACTATGGCTACACCTTC; CDR3: CATGPPDTHNYGYTF; J: TRBJ1-2; size: NA; D: NA; V: TRBV15
DNA: TGTGCCAGTACCTCTCTTGACAGGGCTGGAGTGGCCGGGGAGCTGTTTTTT; CDR3: CASTSLDRAGVAGELFF; J: TRBJ2-2; size: NA; D: TRBD1; V: TRBV19
DNA: TGTGCCAGCAGAAACGGGGGGTCGGGCAATCAGCCCCAGCATTTT; CDR3: CASRNGGSGNQPQHF; J: TRBJ1-5; size: few; D: NA; V: TRBV6-6
DNA: TGTGCCAGCAGCCCGGGGACAGGGTATGGCTACACCTTC; CDR3: CASSPGTGYGYTF; J: TRBJ1-2; size: few; D: TRBD1; V: TRBV5-6
DNA: TGTGCCAGCAGCGACGGGACTAGCGTGGGCGAGCAGTACTTC; CDR3: CASSDGTSVGEQYF; J: TRBJ2-7; size: few; D: TRBD2; V: TRBV9
DNA: TGTGCCAGCTCACCGGGGGCGAGGACGGTCAACACTGAAGCTTTCTTT; CDR3: CASSPGARTVNTEAFF; J: TRBJ1-1; size: few; D: NA; V: TRBV18
DNA: TGTGCCAGCAGCTTCCCCGCGCGGGAGGGCCCGAGGGAGCAGTTCTTC; CDR3: CASSFPAREGPREQFF; J: TRBJ2-1; size: NA; D: TRBD2; V: TRBV7-9
DNA: TGTGCCAGCAGCAAGGGACTAGCGGGAGCGGGGTTGAAGCAGTTCTTC; CDR3: CASSKGLAGAGLKQFF; J: TRBJ2-1; size: few; D: TRBD2; V: TRBV2
DNA: TGTGCCAGCAGCTTGGGAAGGGACTACGAGCAGTACTTC; CDR3: CASSLGRDYEQYF; J: TRBJ2-7; size: NA; D: NA; V: TRBV7-2
DNA: TGTGCCAGCAGCCAAGATCTCGTCAGGAAGAACACTGAAGCTTTCTTT; CDR3: CASSQDLVRKNTEAFF; J: TRBJ1-1; size: few; D: NA; V: TRBV4-2
DNA: TGTGCCAGCCCATCTGGGGCCAACGTCCTGACTTTC; CDR3: CASPSGANVLTF; J: TRBJ2-6; size: NA; D: NA; V: TRBV7-9
DNA: TGCGCCAGCATGGTGGCGGGAGGGGGCGAGCAGTACTTC; CDR3: CASMVAGGGEQYF; J: TRBJ2-7; size: few; D: TRBD2; V: TRBV23-1
DNA: TGTGCCAGCTCTCGGGAAACAGGGGCCGGAGATGGCTACACCTTC; CDR3: CASSRETGAGDGYTF; J: TRBJ1-2; size: NA; D: TRBD1; V: TRBV18
DNA: TGTGCCAGCAGCTTAGGACTAGCGGGAGTGACCGAGCAGTACTTC; CDR3: CASSLGLAGVTEQYF; J: TRBJ2-7; size: NA; D: TRBD2; V: TRBV7-7
DNA: TGTGCCAGCAGTTTTAGCGGTACCTTCGCCAAAAACATTCAGTACTTC; CDR3: CASSFSGTFAKNIQYF; J: TRBJ2-4; size: few; D: NA; V: TRBV27
DNA: TGTGCCATCAGAGTAGGGGCTAGCGGGCTCTACGAGCAGTACTTC; CDR3: CAIRVGASGLYEQYF; J: TRBJ2-7; size: NA; D: TRBD2; V: TRBV10-3
DNA: TGCGCCAGCAGCCAACTTCGGGGCAAAGCGGGAACCTACAATGAGCAGTTCTTC; CDR3: CASSQLRGKAGTYNEQFF; J: TRBJ2-1; size: NA; D: TRBD2; V: TRBV4-1
DNA: TGTGCCAGCAGCCCGACAGGGAAGACCTCCTACGAGCAGTACTTC; CDR3: CASSPTGKTSYEQYF; J: TRBJ2-7; size: NA; D: TRBD1; V: TRBV13
DNA: TGTGCCAGCAGACTAGCGGGAGAGCCAGATACGCAGTATTTT; CDR3: CASRLAGEPDTQYF; J: TRBJ2-3; size: few; D: TRBD2; V: TRBV27
DNA: TGTGCCAGCAGCCAAGTTGAGGGCCCATACGAGCAGTACTTC; CDR3: CASSQVEGPYEQYF; J: TRBJ2-7; size: few; D: NA; V: TRBV4-2
DNA: TGTGCCACCAGCAGGGACAGGGGTAAAGGCCCTGAAGCTTTCTTT; CDR3: CATSRDRGKGPEAFF; J: TRBJ1-1; size: NA; D: TRBD1; V: TRBV15
DNA: TGTGCCATCAGCGGCAGTCCACTAGCGGCCGAGCAGTACTTC; CDR3: CAISGSPLAAEQYF; J: TRBJ2-7; size: few; D: TRBD2; V: TRBV10-3
DNA: TGTGCCAGCAGCTTAGTCGTAGAAGCTTTCTTT; CDR3: CASSLVVEAFF; J: TRBJ1-1; size: NA; D: NA; V: TRBV7-2
DNA: TGCGCCAGCAGCTCGCGTCCTTTCGGGGGAGGCCCGGGGGATGATACGCAGTATTTT; CDR3: CASSSRPFGGGPGDDTQYF; J: TRBJ2-3; size: few; D: NA; V: TRBV5-1
DNA: TGTGCCAGCAGCTTGTTAGCGGGAGGGCGGGGCAATGAGCAGTTCTTC; CDR3: CASSLLAGGRGNEQFF; J: TRBJ2-1; size: NA; D: TRBD2; V: TRBV7-2
DNA: TGTGCCAGTAGTTTGACAGGCCGCCCGAACACTGAAGCTTTCTTT; CDR3: CASSLTGRPNTEAFF; J: TRBJ1-1; size: NA; D: NA; V: TRBV19
DNA: TGTGCCAGCAGCGTAGGGGCAGGTTGGACAGATACGCAGTATTTT; CDR3: CASSVGAGWTDTQYF; J: TRBJ2-3; size: NA; D: NA; V: TRBV9
DNA: TGCGCCAGCACCCCCCAGGGGGTGAACACTGAAGCTTTCTTT; CDR3: CASTPQGVNTEAFF; J: TRBJ1-1; size: NA; D: TRBD1; V: TRBV5-1
DNA: TGTGCCAGCAGCTTGGGGCTAGGGGCGGCCGAGCAGTACTTC; CDR3: CASSLGLGAAEQYF; J: TRBJ2-7; size: NA; D: NA; V: TRBV5-5
DNA: TGTGCCAGCAGTCCCCGACATTATAGCAATCAGCCCCAGCATTTT; CDR3: CASSPRHYSNQPQHF; J: TRBJ1-5; size: NA; D: NA; V: TRBV27
DNA: TGTGCCAGCTCACCACGGTCACAGGGGTACGAGCAGTTCTTC; CDR3: CASSPRSQGYEQFF; J: TRBJ2-1; size: once; D: TRBD1; V: TRBV18
DNA: TGTGCCAGCAGCAAACCACCGTGCCCTACTCTTGAAAAACTGTTTTTT; CDR3: CASSKPPCPTLEKLFF; J: TRBJ1-4; size: NA; D: NA; V: TRBV21-1
DNA: TGCGCCAGCAGCCGATTTCCGGGACTAGCGGGAGCCAATGAGCAGTTCTTC; CDR3: CASSRFPGLAGANEQFF; J: TRBJ2-1; size: few; D: TRBD2; V: TRBV5-1
DNA: TGTGCCAGCAGCCCCGGTCTAGAGGCCTATGGCTACGCCTTC; CDR3: CASSPGLEAYGYAF; J: TRBJ1-2; size: NA; D: NA; V: TRBV5-4
DNA: TGTGCCTGGAGCCTAGCGGGAGTTAATTACGAGCAGTACTTC; CDR3: CAWSLAGVNYEQYF; J: TRBJ2-7; size: NA; D: TRBD2; V: TRBV30
DNA: TGTGCCAGCAGCTTAGGCCCGGGACAGGCCCTCGGTGGCTACACCTTC; CDR3: CASSLGPGQALGGYTF; J: TRBJ1-2; size: few; D: TRBD1; V: TRBV7-9
DNA: TGTGCCAGCAGCTTGGCCTCAGGTTTTAGGGGGGAGCAGTACTTC; CDR3: CASSLASGFRGEQYF; J: TRBJ2-7; size: NA; D: NA; V: TRBV5-4
DNA: TGCGCCAGGAGGGATAGGAGATACGAGCAGTACTTC; CDR3: CARRDRRYEQYF; J: TRBJ2-7; size: NA; D: NA; V: TRBV10-2
DNA: TGTGCCAGCAGCTTCTCAGGGGGGCTGCTAAAGGCAACTAATGAAAAACTGTTTTTT; CDR3: CASSFSGGLLKATNEKLFF; J: TRBJ1-4; size: many; D: TRBD1; V: TRBV5-5
DNA: TGTGCCAGCAGGCTAACCGACAGGGACAGATGCATGAACACTGAAGCTTTCTTT; CDR3: CASRLTDRDRCMNTEAFF; J: TRBJ1-1; size: NA; D: NA; V: TRBV21-1
DNA: TGTGCCAGCAGCCTCCAGCGCGGGACCCAGTACTTC; CDR3: CASSLQRGTQYF; J: TRBJ2-5; size: few; D: NA; V: TRBV11-2
DNA: TGTGCCAGCAGTCGGACTAGCGAAACAGATACGCAGTATTTT; CDR3: CASSRTSETDTQYF; J: TRBJ2-3; size: NA; D: TRBD2; V: TRBV6-1
DNA: TGTGCCAGCAGCCTAAATCGGTTGCCCGGGGAGCTGTTTTTT; CDR3: CASSLNRLPGELFF; J: TRBJ2-2; size: once; D: NA; V: TRBV7-6
DNA: TGTGCCAGCACCCCGACAGTCCCACACTACGAGCAGTACTTC; CDR3: CASTPTVPHYEQYF; J: TRBJ2-7; size: few; D: NA; V: TRBV28
DNA: TGTGCCTGGAGTGTAGGGGGTATATCTGAAGCTTTCTTT; CDR3: CAWSVGGISEAFF; J: TRBJ1-1; size: NA; D: NA; V: TRBV30